This TCR beta chain was identified in a study of shared clonotypes between healthy human individuals. Study in general: CD4 naive and memory got three plates each, CD8 naive two, CD8 memory one. Regarding the study as a whole: What naive subsets generally showed was a larger estimated richness than memory subsets showed.

Here immunoSEQ multiplex PCR was the method, and the copy in TCRdb shows in-frame clones only, minus some. The sample records over 750,000 clones, around 96% being singletons. Germline CDR1 is LGHNA and CDR2 is YSLEER. Trimming removed 0 bases from V and 6 bases from J, with 21 bases in between. This CDR3 spans 17 amino acids. Terminally differentiated effector memory CD45RA+ cells were excluded from the naive CD8 cells, which were CD45RO-negative and positively selected for CCR7. Donors comprised healthy HIV-negative adults lacking recent acute infections or vaccinations. In this sample, this clone turned up once. The antigen remains unidentified.

The receptor's source is a young man in good health. Material: naive CD8+ T cells sorted from blood. J is TRBJ2-7 and V is TRBV4-3; D might be TRBD2 (5 bases). The DNA of the CDR3 is TGCGCCAGCAGCCAAGATCGTTCGCTAGCTCCCCGTCGCGAGCAGTACTTC. This sequence encodes CASSQDRSLAPRREQYF.